The source of this T cell receptor (beta chain) is a study of immune evolution from preneoplasia to lung adenocarcinoma. This clone was counted a single time. This table comes from immunoSEQ multiplex PCR, and its TCRdb copy is limited to in-frame clones, with some not included. The sample holds 30,000 to 45,000 clones, roughly 74% seen once. Germline V gene sequence: CDR1 GTSNPN, CDR2 SVGIG (reference sequence). V gave up 2 bases and J gave up 4 bases, with 8 bases separating them. CDR3 length: 12 residues. Source material: FFPE invasive lung adenocarcinoma tissue. The receptor was isolated from a person aged 55 to 75 with lung adenocarcinoma. V usage is TRBV30 and J usage is TRBJ1-1; D unclear. The CDR3 spells CAWSLGLTEAFF. The CDR3 region has the DNA TGTGCCTGGAGTTTAGGGCTCACTGAAGCTTTCTTT.